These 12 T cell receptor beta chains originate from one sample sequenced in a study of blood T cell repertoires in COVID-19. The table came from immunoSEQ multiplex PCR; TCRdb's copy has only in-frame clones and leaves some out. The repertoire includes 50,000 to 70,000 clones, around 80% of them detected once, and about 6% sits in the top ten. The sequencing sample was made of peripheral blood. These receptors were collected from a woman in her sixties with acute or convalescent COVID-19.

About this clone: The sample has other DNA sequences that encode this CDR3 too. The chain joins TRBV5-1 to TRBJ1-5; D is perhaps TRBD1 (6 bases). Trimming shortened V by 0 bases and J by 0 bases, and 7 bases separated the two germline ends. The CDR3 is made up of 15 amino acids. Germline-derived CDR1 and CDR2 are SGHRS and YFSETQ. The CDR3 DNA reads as TGCGCCAGCAGCTTGGCAGGGGATAGCAATCAGCCCCAGCATTTT. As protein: CASSLAGDSNQPQHF.

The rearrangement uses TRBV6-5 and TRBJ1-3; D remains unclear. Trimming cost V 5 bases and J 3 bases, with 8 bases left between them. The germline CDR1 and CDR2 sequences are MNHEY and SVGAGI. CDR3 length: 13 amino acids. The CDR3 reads CASSTRGGNTIYF. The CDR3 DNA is TGTGCCAGCAGTACCCGGGGTGGAAACACCATATATTTT.

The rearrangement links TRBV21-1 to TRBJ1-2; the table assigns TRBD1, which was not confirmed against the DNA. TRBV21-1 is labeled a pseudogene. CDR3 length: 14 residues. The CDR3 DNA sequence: TGTGCCAGCAGCAAAGTAAAACATAACTATGGCTACACCTTC. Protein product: CASSKVKHNYGYTF.

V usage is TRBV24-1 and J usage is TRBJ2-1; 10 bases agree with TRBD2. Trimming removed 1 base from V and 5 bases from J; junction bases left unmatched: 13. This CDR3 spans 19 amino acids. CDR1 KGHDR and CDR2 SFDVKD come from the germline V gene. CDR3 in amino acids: CATSDFPELAGGGDNEQFF. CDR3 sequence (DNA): TGTGCCACCAGTGATTTCCCTGAATTAGCGGGAGGAGGGGACAATGAGCAGTTCTTC.

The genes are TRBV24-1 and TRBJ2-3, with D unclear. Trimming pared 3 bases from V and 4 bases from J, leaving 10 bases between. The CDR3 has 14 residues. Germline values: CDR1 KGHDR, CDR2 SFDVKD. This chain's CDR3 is CATSDPLVPDTQYF. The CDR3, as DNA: TGTGCCACCAGTGATCCCTTAGTCCCAGATACGCAGTATTTT.

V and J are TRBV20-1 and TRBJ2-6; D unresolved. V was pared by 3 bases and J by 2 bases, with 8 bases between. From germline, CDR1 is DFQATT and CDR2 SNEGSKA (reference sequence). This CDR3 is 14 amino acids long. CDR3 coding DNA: TGCAGTGCTAGTTATGGCCCTGGGGCCAACGTCCTGACTTTC. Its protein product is CSASYGPGANVLTF.

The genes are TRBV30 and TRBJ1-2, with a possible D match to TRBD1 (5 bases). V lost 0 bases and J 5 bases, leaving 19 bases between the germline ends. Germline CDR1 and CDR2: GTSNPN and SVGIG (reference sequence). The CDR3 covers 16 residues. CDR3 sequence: CAWSVLAVGGYYGYTF. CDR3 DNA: TGTGCCTGGAGTGTACTGGCAGTCGGGGGTTATTATGGCTACACCTTC.

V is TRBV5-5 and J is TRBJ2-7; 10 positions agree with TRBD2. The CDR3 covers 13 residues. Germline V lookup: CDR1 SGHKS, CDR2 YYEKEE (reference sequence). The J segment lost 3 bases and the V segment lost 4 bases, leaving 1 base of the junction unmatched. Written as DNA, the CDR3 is TGTGCCAGCAGCATAGCGGGGGGCTACGAGCAGTACTTC. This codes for CASSIAGGYEQYF.

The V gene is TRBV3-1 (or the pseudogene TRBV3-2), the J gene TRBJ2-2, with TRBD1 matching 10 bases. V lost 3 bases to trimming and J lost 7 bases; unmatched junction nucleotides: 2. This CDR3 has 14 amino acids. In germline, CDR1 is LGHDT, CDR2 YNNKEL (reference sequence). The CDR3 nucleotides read TGTGCCAGCAGCCAGACAGGGGGCATCGGGGAGCTGTTTTTT. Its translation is CASSQTGGIGELFF.

Here the CDR3 DNA reads TGTGCCAGCAGTTACTCGTGGGGCCAGGGGAAAAAGCAGTTCTTC. Its protein is CASSYSWGQGKKQFF. This chain joins TRBV6-5 and TRBJ2-1; perhaps TRBD1 as D (6 bases). Trimming pared 0 bases from V and 11 bases from J, leaving 17 bases between. CDR3 length: 15 amino acids. CDR1 MNHEY and CDR2 SVGAGI come from the germline V gene.

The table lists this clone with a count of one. CDR3 sequence: CAISGADREGEQYF. The CDR3 nucleotides are TGTGCCATCAGTGGGGCGGACAGGGAAGGCGAGCAGTACTTC. This chain joins TRBV10-3 and TRBJ2-7, with 8 positions matching TRBD1. This CDR3 region has 14 residues. CDR1 and CDR2 from the germline V gene are ENHRY and SYGVKD. V lost 4 bases to trimming and J lost 6 bases; unmatched junction nucleotides: 8.

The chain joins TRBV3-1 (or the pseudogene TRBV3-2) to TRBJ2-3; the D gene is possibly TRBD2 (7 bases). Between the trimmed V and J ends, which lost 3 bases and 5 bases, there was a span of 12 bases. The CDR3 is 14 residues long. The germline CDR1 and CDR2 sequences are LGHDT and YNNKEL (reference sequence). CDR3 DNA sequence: TGTGCCAGCAGCCATGGGGGGGCCCAAGATACGCAGTATTTT. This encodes CASSHGGAQDTQYF.